This TCR beta chain was recorded in a study of identical twins. The germline V and J ends were trimmed by 0 bases and 8 bases, with 10 bases remaining between them. The CDR3 is 12 residues long. Per germline, CDR1 SQVTM and CDR2 ANQGSEA. It was template switching that added a universal primer site, and there were unique molecular identifiers on the cDNA. TCRdb independently ran MiXCR on the 5' RACE reads; one entry per CDR3 protein. The data show fewer than 350,000 distinct CDR3 sequences, with more than 6.5% seen just once and approximately 2.1% held by the top ten. This clonotype has just a few counts. This sample was also put to use in a study of yellow fever vaccine responses in identical twins.

The source material was memory (CD45RO+) T cells sorted from blood. The sequence was collected from a young woman in good health. J is TRBJ1-1 and V is TRBV29-1, with D unresolved. CDR3 bases: TGCAGCGTTGAAGATACGCCCATAGAAGCTTTCTTT. It codes for CSVEDTPIEAFF.